Following are 18 T cell receptor beta chains from one sample sequenced in a study of OX40 agonist ivuxolimab in advanced cancers. Library preparation used the immunoSEQ multiplex PCR assay. This immuneACCESS table, as held by TCRdb, lists in-frame sequences with V and J called but not all clones. Of the missing ones, under half trace to an unresolved V gene in checked studies; the others have no known cause. The sample data list tens of thousands of clones, and approximately 84% of these were observed just once. The top ten hold roughly 27% of the sample. The specimen comprised CD4+ or CD8+ T cells sorted from blood, sampled in a trial of the OX40 agonist ivuxolimab. The receptors shown here come from an adult with an advanced solid tumor such as melanoma, head and neck, liver or kidney cancer.

Note on this clone: Other DNA sequences from this sample encode an identical CDR3 as well. The rearrangement uses TRBV5-1 and TRBJ2-7; TRBD1 aligns across 7 bases. The trim removed 0 bases at V and 3 bases at J, leaving 3 bases unmatched. The CDR3 has 14 residues. Looked up from germline, CDR1 is SGHRS and CDR2 is YFSETQ. CDR3 loop: CASSLGQGLYEQYF. The CDR3 DNA follows: TGCGCCAGCAGCTTGGGACAGGGTCTCTACGAGCAGTACTTC.

This clone was recorded a few times. This chain links TRBV6-5 with TRBJ1-1; D is perhaps TRBD1 (5 bases). This CDR3 region has 13 residues. In germline, CDR1 is MNHEY, CDR2 SVGAGI. With 4 bases removed from V and 4 bases from J, the gap between germline ends came to 10 bases. CDR3 DNA sequence: TGTGCCAGCAGTTCGGGGGGAGGCACTGAAGCTTTCTTT. This encodes CASSSGGGTEAFF.

The chain recombines TRBV6-1 with TRBJ2-2; TRBD1 matches at 7 bases. The CDR3 consists of 14 residues. V lost 10 bases, J lost 4 bases, and 9 bases stayed unmatched. Per germline, CDR1 MNHNS and CDR2 SASEGT. CDR3 DNA sequence: TGTGCCATCCCAGGGGGATGGGGCACCGGGGAGCTGTTTTTT. This translates into CAIPGGWGTGELFF.

The CDR3 bases are TGTGCCAGCGGCAACGAAAGGGAGCAGTTCTTC. Its translation is CASGNEREQFF. The chain has TRBV28 and TRBJ2-1; D gene uncertain. CDR1 is MDHEN, CDR2 SYDVKM, per germline. CDR3 length: 11 residues. V gave up 8 bases and J gave up 10 bases, with 12 bases separating them.

The chain combines TRBV2 with TRBJ2-1, with 12 positions matching TRBD2. Germline values: CDR1 SNHLY, CDR2 FYNNEI. This CDR3 has 17 residues. V was pared by 2 bases and J by 3 bases, with 5 bases of the junction left unmatched. The CDR3 DNA reads as TGTGCCAGCAGTGAACTAGCGGGGGGGCTGGTCTACAATGAGCAGTTCTTC. As protein: CASSELAGGLVYNEQFF.

CDR3 in DNA: TGTGCCAGTAGTGTCCGGGCAGGGGGCCCCTACGGCTACACCTTC. This encodes CASSVRAGGPYGYTF. The rearrangement uses TRBV19 and TRBJ1-2, with 8 bases identical to TRBD1. J was trimmed by 8 bases and V by 5 bases; bases with no gene match: 13. CDR3 length: 15 residues. The germline V gene has CDR1 LNHDA and CDR2 SQIVND (reference sequence).

This clone was recorded a few times. The chain links TRBV29-1 to TRBJ2-3; TRBD1 agrees at 8 bases. V shed 1 base, J shed 0 bases, and the junction held 9 bases outside the gene matches. The CDR3 runs to 17 residues. Germline CDR1 and CDR2: SQVTM and ANQGSEA. The CDR3 region has the DNA TGCAGCGTTGAAGGGCACAGGGGGGAAACTAGCACAGATACGCAGTATTTT. Translated, it gives CSVEGHRGETSTDTQYF.

This clone was seen only a few times. V usage is TRBV2 and J usage is TRBJ2-3, with 10 bases aligning to TRBD2. Germline CDR1 SNHLY, CDR2 FYNNEI. The CDR3 is 16 residues long. The V and J ends lost 4 bases and 6 bases, in that order; junction bases with no gene match: 10. The CDR3 DNA sequence: TGTGCCAGCAGTGTCGCTAGCGGGGGCGCCGTGGATACGCAGTATTTT. Translated: CASSVASGGAVDTQYF.

J is TRBJ2-5 and V is TRBV11-2, with 12 nucleotides matching TRBD2. After removal of 6 bases from V and 5 bases from J, the junction contained 7 bases not matched to a gene. The germline CDR1 and CDR2 sequences are SGHAT and FQNNGV. The CDR3 is 15 amino acids. CDR3 loop: CASRASGGAGETQYF. The DNA of the CDR3 is TGTGCCAGCAGGGCTAGCGGGGGGGCTGGGGAGACCCAGTACTTC.

This clone was detected once. The rearrangement uses TRBV6-1 and TRBJ2-5; D is possibly TRBD2 (5 bases). Germline lookup yields CDR1 MNHNS and CDR2 SASEGT. V was pared by 0 bases and J by 1 base, with 9 bases between. This CDR3 region has 15 residues. CDR3 sequence: CASSEAGSFQETQYF. DNA for the CDR3: TGTGCCAGCAGTGAAGCAGGGAGCTTCCAAGAGACCCAGTACTTC.

This chain connects TRBV29-1 to TRBJ2-3, with D possibly being TRBD1 or TRBD2 (7 bases each). Germline assignment: CDR1 SQVTM and CDR2 ANQGSEA. The CDR3 consists of 18 residues. Trimming pared 1 base from V and 4 bases from J, leaving 24 bases between. The CDR3 sequence is CSVEGERRAGGGPDTQYF. CDR3 nucleotide sequence: TGCAGCGTTGAAGGCGAGAGGAGGGCAGGGGGGGGTCCAGATACGCAGTATTTT.

V is TRBV28 and J is TRBJ2-7; D ambiguous. Germline V lookup: CDR1 MDHEN, CDR2 SYDVKM. This CDR3 is 15 amino acids long. V was clipped by 5 bases and J by 2 bases, with 16 bases between them. The CDR3: CASSPRGVAAYEQYF. The DNA of the CDR3 is TGTGCCAGCAGTCCCCGTGGGGTCGCGGCCTACGAGCAGTACTTC.

The chain is built from TRBV28 and TRBJ2-5; D perhaps matches TRBD2 (6 bases). The germline gives CDR1 MDHEN, CDR2 SYDVKM. V was trimmed by 7 bases and J by 0 bases, leaving 15 bases between them. The CDR3 totals 15 residues. In DNA form, the CDR3 reads TGTGCCAGCAACGGGGGTTGGGCTAACCAAGAGACCCAGTACTTC. Its translation: CASNGGWANQETQYF.

J is TRBJ1-5 and V is TRBV7-2; D uncertain. Trimming shortened V by 1 base and J by 1 base, and 8 bases separated the two germline ends. This CDR3 region has 15 residues. CDR1 is SGHTA and CDR2 is FQGNSA in the germline V gene. CDR3 DNA: TGTGCCAGCAGCTTAGATAGCAGGAGCAATCAGCCCCAGCATTTT. Translation gives CASSLDSRSNQPQHF.

This chain joins TRBV5-6 and TRBJ2-2; D gene ambiguous. The CDR3 runs to 16 residues. Per germline, CDR1 SGHDT and CDR2 YYEEEE. Trimming removed 0 bases from V and 0 bases from J, with 9 bases in between. In nucleotides, the CDR3 is TGTGCCAGCAGCTTGGCCAGTTTCGCGAACACCGGGGAGCTGTTTTTT. It codes for CASSLASFANTGELFF.

Only a few counts were recorded for this clone. The chain carries TRBV15 and TRBJ1-6; perhaps TRBD1 as D (5 bases). The V gene lost 10 bases and the J gene lost 0 bases, with 25 bases spanning the gap. Germline V gives CDR1 LNHNV, CDR2 YYDKDF (reference sequence). This CDR3 comprises 19 residues. The CDR3 DNA reads TGTGCCAACCCGCTCCGGGACCACACCCCAAGCTCCTATAATTCACCCCTCCACTTT. Protein sequence: CANPLRDHTPSSYNSPLHF.

The V and J genes are TRBV7-9 and TRBJ1-2, with a possible D match to TRBD1 (5 bases). Looked up from germline, CDR1 is SEHNR and CDR2 is FQNEAQ (reference sequence). V lost 4 bases, J lost 8 bases, and 26 bases lay in between. The CDR3 length is 17 residues. The CDR3 bases are TGTGCCAGCAGCTCCCCGAGTGAGGGGCAGGGCATTGTGGGCTACACCTTC. The encoded protein is CASSSPSEGQGIVGYTF.

The chain combines TRBV5-1 with TRBJ2-7; 7 bases align to TRBD1. CDR3 length: 15 amino acids. Losses at the gene ends were 3 bases for V and 3 bases for J; bases not matched to a gene: 9. Germline CDR1 and CDR2: SGHRS and YFSETQ. The CDR3 coding sequence is TGCGCCAGCAGCTACCGACAGGGTTTGCACTACGAGCAGTACTTC. It is translated as CASSYRQGLHYEQYF.